The next 26 T cell receptor beta chains were all read from a single sample in a study of T-cell memory formation after mild COVID-19. MiXCR, run by TCRdb on the 5' RACE reads, gives a single entry per CDR3 protein. The table shows roughly 130,000 distinct CDR3 sequences, with approximately 6.3% occurring only once. The sample consisted of PBMCs or a T cell subset sorted from them (not recorded which). These receptors all come from an adult woman who had mild COVID-19 (a few samples of this study predate the infection). Cell type and time point are not known.

This clonotype showed up many times. The chain has TRBV5-1 and TRBJ2-1, with TRBD1 matching over 7 bases. Germline CDR1 and CDR2: SGHRS and YFSETQ. The CDR3 runs 14 residues. Losses at the gene ends were 3 bases for V and 7 bases for J; bases not matched to a gene: 7. In nucleotides, the CDR3 is TGCGCCAGCAGCTCAGGTACAGGGGCAAATGAGCAGTTCTTC. Its translation: CASSSGTGANEQFF.

At least ten counts were recorded for this clonotype. The chain links TRBV11-2 to TRBJ2-7; 7 nucleotides line up with TRBD1. In germline, CDR1 is SGHAT, CDR2 FQNNGV. V was pared by 1 base and J by 3 bases, with 6 bases of the junction left unmatched. There are 15 residues in the CDR3. CDR3: CASSLVAGGLYEQYF. Written as DNA, the CDR3 is TGTGCCAGCAGCTTAGTGGCAGGGGGTCTCTACGAGCAGTACTTC.

The table lists this clonotype with a few counts. CDR3 sequence: CSAISAGPYEQYF. Written as DNA, the CDR3 is TGCAGTGCTATCTCCGCGGGACCCTACGAGCAGTACTTC. The chain recombines TRBV20-1 with TRBJ2-7; possibly TRBD2 for D (6 bases). CDR1 and CDR2 (germline): DFQATT, SNEGSKA (reference sequence). This CDR3 has 13 residues. V lost 4 bases to trimming and J lost 2 bases, with 12 bases between them.

The chain recombines TRBV12-3 or TRBV12-4 with TRBJ1-2, with a tentative D call TRBD1 (5 bases). The ends were cut back, 0 bases at V and 3 bases at J, with 11 bases in the middle. CDR3 length equals 15 residues. The CDR3: CASSLAPTAHYGYTF. CDR3 bases: TGTGCCAGCAGTTTAGCCCCGACAGCCCACTATGGCTACACCTTC.

This clonotype was picked up a small number of times. The chain joins TRBV24-1 to TRBJ2-1, with 9 positions matching TRBD1. From germline, CDR1 is KGHDR and CDR2 SFDVKD. The V segment lost 4 bases and the J segment 4 bases; nucleotides outside the gene matches: 10. CDR3 length: 17 residues. CDR3 loop: CATSDSPGTGNYNEQFF. In DNA form, the CDR3 reads TGTGCCACCAGTGACTCCCCCGGGACAGGGAATTACAATGAGCAGTTCTTC.

This clonotype has more than one count but fewer than ten. This chain links TRBV30 with TRBJ1-4, with D possibly being TRBD1 (5 bases). V was pared by 5 bases and J by 5 bases, with 12 bases between. The V gene's germline CDR1 is GTSNPN and CDR2 SVGIG (reference sequence). This CDR3 has 13 residues. DNA for the CDR3: TGTGCCTGGTCCAGGGCGGGCAATGAAAAACTGTTTTTT. It encodes CAWSRAGNEKLFF. Combining the CDR3 with reference TRBV30 and TRBJ1-4 gives the whole variable domain SQTIHQWPATLVQPVGSPLSLECTVEGTSNPNLYWYRQAAGRGLQLLFYSVGIGQISSEVPQNLSASRPQDRQFILSSKKLLLSDSGFYLCAWSRAGNEKLFFGSGTQLSVL.

This clonotype was counted a few times. The V call is TRBV3-1, the J call TRBJ2-4; D is unclear. Per the germline V gene, CDR1 is LGHDT and CDR2 is YNNKEL (reference sequence). The ends were cut back, 4 bases at V and 5 bases at J, with 15 bases in the middle. The CDR3 is 15 amino acids. For the CDR3, the DNA is TGTGCCAGCAGCCCTGGACGGGTCCGACAAAACATTCAGTACTTC. Its protein is CASSPGRVRQNIQYF.

The chain links TRBV28 to TRBJ2-3; 7 nucleotides match TRBD1. The CDR3 covers 14 residues. From germline, CDR1 is MDHEN and CDR2 SYDVKM. V trimming: 9 bases; J trimming: 2 bases; junction bases outside the gene matches: 8. CDR3 sequence reads: CASKNRGNTDTQYF. The CDR3, as DNA: TGTGCCAGTAAAAACAGGGGAAACACAGATACGCAGTATTTT.

This clonotype was found many times. V gene TRBV5-1 combines with J gene TRBJ2-3, with D perhaps being TRBD1 or TRBD2 (5 bases each). V shed 4 bases and J shed 1 base, with 16 bases lying between them. The germline V gene has CDR1 SGHRS and CDR2 YFSETQ. This CDR3 is 16 amino acids long. CDR3 bases: TGCGCCAGCAGCCAGGGCCTGTTGAGGGGCACAGATACGCAGTATTTT. Protein: CASSQGLLRGTDTQYF.

This chain links TRBV12-3 or TRBV12-4 with TRBJ1-2; TRBD1 aligns across 8 bases. The CDR3 length is 15 residues. With V trimmed by 7 bases and J by 8 bases, 15 bases remained unmatched. The CDR3 DNA is TGTGCCAGCACTATTTCCGCGATGGACAGGGACGGCTACACCTTC. Protein: CASTISAMDRDGYTF.

This clonotype was detected only a few times. V usage is TRBV5-1 and J usage is TRBJ2-7, with D maybe TRBD1 (6 bases). The CDR3 has 14 amino acids. The V end lost 4 bases, the J end lost 2 bases, and 13 bases lay between the germline ends. Germline V gene data show CDR1 as SGHRS and CDR2 as YFSETQ. The CDR3 DNA sequence: TGCGCCAGCAGCATTACAGGGACCACCTACGAGCAGTACTTC. This encodes CASSITGTTYEQYF.

V is TRBV7-8 and J is TRBJ2-7; 16 bases match TRBD2. The V gene end was trimmed by 4 bases and the J gene end by 10 bases; junction bases not matched to a gene: 4. Germline CDR1 SGHVS, CDR2 FQNEAQ. The CDR3 is 14 residues long. CDR3 DNA sequence: TGTGCCAGCAGCTCGGGACTAGCGGGAGGGATACAGTACTTC. This translates into CASSSGLAGGIQYF.

Only a few counts were recorded for this clonotype. The rearrangement links TRBV3-1 to TRBJ1-4; D is unresolved. This CDR3 has 14 amino acids. Germline values: CDR1 LGHDT, CDR2 YNNKEL (reference sequence). V lost 4 bases, J lost 7 bases, and 13 bases lay in between. CDR3 amino acids: CASSPYVVGEKLFF. The CDR3, as DNA: TGTGCCAGCAGCCCCTATGTCGTAGGTGAAAAACTGTTTTTT.

This clonotype was recorded a few times. The V gene is TRBV15, the J gene TRBJ2-1; a weak D match, TRBD2 (5 bases). The CDR3 runs 17 residues. V was shortened by 0 bases and J by 2 bases, with 14 bases between the two germline ends. Germline V lookup: CDR1 LNHNV, CDR2 YYDKDF (reference sequence). The CDR3 reads CATSRDGSSLPYNEQFF. In DNA, the CDR3 is TGTGCCACCAGCAGAGATGGGTCTAGCCTCCCCTACAATGAGCAGTTCTTC.

This clonotype was observed a handful of times. The chain recombines TRBV5-6 with TRBJ1-1; the match to TRBD1 covers 7 bases. The trim removed 4 bases at V and 0 bases at J, leaving 6 bases unmatched. Germline V gene sequence: CDR1 SGHDT, CDR2 YYEEEE. The CDR3 sequence is 15 residues long. The CDR3 here is CASSTDQGVNTEAFF. CDR3 coding DNA: TGTGCCAGCAGCACCGACCAGGGGGTGAACACTGAAGCTTTCTTT.

This clonotype was recorded at least ten times. The chain joins TRBV7-9 to TRBJ2-7; 8 bases are a match to TRBD1. The ends lost 3 bases at V and 6 bases at J; junction bases unmatched: 10. The CDR3 is made up of 15 amino acids. Germline V CDR1 and CDR2: SEHNR, FQNEAQ (reference sequence). The CDR3 sequence: CASSFGRGRTGEQYF. CDR3 coding DNA: TGTGCCAGCAGCTTCGGCAGGGGGCGTACTGGCGAGCAGTACTTC.

This clonotype was counted many times. The V and J genes are TRBV12-3 or TRBV12-4 and TRBJ2-7, with D perhaps TRBD1 (5 bases). V was pared by 6 bases and J by 0 bases, with 12 bases between. This CDR3 is built from 14 residues. This CDR3 reads CASSFDSLSYEQYF. The CDR3 DNA is TGTGCCAGCAGCTTTGACAGTCTCTCCTACGAGCAGTACTTC.

This clonotype showed up just a few times. The CDR3 region is CASSYSASSYNSPLHF. DNA for the CDR3: TGTGCCAGCAGTTACTCTGCCAGCTCCTATAATTCACCCCTCCACTTT. The chain couples TRBV6-6 to TRBJ1-6, with no clear D. V lost 0 bases and J 0 bases, leaving 6 bases between the germline ends. CDR3 length: 16 residues. CDR1 is MNHNY, CDR2 SVGAGI, per germline (reference sequence).

This clonotype was seen repeatedly, ten times or more. The rearrangement joins TRBV4-1 to TRBJ2-5, with TRBD2 matching 12 bases. The germline V gene encodes CDR1 MGHRA and CDR2 YSYEKL. V shed 3 bases and J 7 bases; nucleotides not matched to a gene: 15. The CDR3 totals 18 residues. The CDR3 DNA follows: TGCGCCAGCAGCCAGCTACCGGTGACTAGCGGGGGAAGGGTGACCCAGTACTTC. It codes for CASSQLPVTSGGRVTQYF.

This clonotype appeared many times. The V and J genes are TRBV7-2 and TRBJ2-6; possibly TRBD1 for D (8 bases). CDR1 is SGHTA and CDR2 is FQGNSA in the germline V gene. This CDR3 has 18 amino acids. V was clipped by 1 base and J by 1 base, with 14 bases between them. This CDR3 reads CASSLDRGGHSGANVLTF. The DNA of the CDR3 is TGTGCCAGCAGCTTAGACAGGGGGGGCCATTCTGGGGCCAACGTCCTGACTTTC. Together with reference TRBV7-2 and TRBJ2-6, the CDR3 gives the full variable domain: GAGVSQSPSNKVTEKGKDVELRCDPISGHTALYWYRQSLGQGLEFLIYFQGNSAPDKSGLPSDRFSAERTGGSVSTLTIQRTQQEDSAVYLCASSLDRGGHSGANVLTFGAGSRLTVL.

This clonotype was seen at least ten times. This rearrangement joins TRBV18 to TRBJ1-5; D remains ambiguous. CDR1 is KGHSH and CDR2 is LQKENI in the germline V gene. Trimming removed 3 bases at V and 0 bases at J, with 12 bases between. CDR3 size: 16 residues. CDR3 coding DNA: TGTGCCAGCTCACCGTGGGGAGGCTTTAGCAATCAGCCCCAGCATTTT. It codes for CASSPWGGFSNQPQHF.

This chain links TRBV29-1 with TRBJ2-2, with unresolved D. Trimming shortened V by 4 bases and J by 2 bases, and 5 bases separated the two germline ends. Germline lookup yields CDR1 SQVTM and CDR2 ANQGSEA. This CDR3 is built from 12 residues. The DNA of the CDR3 is TGCAGCGTTGGGAAAAACACCGGGGAGCTGTTTTTT. This encodes CSVGKNTGELFF.

This clonotype showed up many times. The chain carries TRBV7-9 and TRBJ2-7; D uncertain. Germline CDR1 SEHNR, CDR2 FQNEAQ (reference sequence). The CDR3 is 13 residues long. Trimming removed 5 bases from V and 2 bases from J, with 10 bases in between. The CDR3 DNA reads TGTGCCAGCAGCCCAATTGTGGCCTACGAGCAGTACTTC. Protein product: CASSPIVAYEQYF.

This clonotype has just a few counts. The V and J genes are TRBV6-1 and TRBJ2-1; 7 bases fit TRBD1. Germline V gene sequence: CDR1 MNHNS, CDR2 SASEGT. The V gene end was trimmed by 6 bases and the J gene end by 1 base; junction bases not matched to a gene: 3. The CDR3 extends over 14 amino acids. CDR3 sequence reads: CASSPTGSYNEQFF. DNA of the CDR3: TGTGCCAGCAGCCCGACAGGGTCCTACAATGAGCAGTTCTTC.

The rearrangement joins TRBV4-2 to TRBJ2-2; the match to TRBD2 covers 12 bases. Germline CDR1 LGHNA, CDR2 YNFKEQ. The CDR3 is 18 residues long. V was clipped by 0 bases and J by 0 bases; unmatched bases: 2. CDR3 nucleotides: TGTGCCAGCAGCCAAGATAGACTAGCGGGGGCGAACACCGGGGAGCTGTTTTTT. Translated: CASSQDRLAGANTGELFF.

This clonotype was picked up many times. The rearrangement links TRBV20-1 to TRBJ2-3; perhaps TRBD1 as D (5 bases). V was trimmed by 0 bases and J by 7 bases, leaving 23 bases between them. From germline, CDR1 is DFQATT and CDR2 SNEGSKA (reference sequence). The CDR3 has 17 residues. CDR3 sequence: CSARDGPLGFGAHTQYF. CDR3 coding DNA: TGCAGTGCTAGAGATGGGCCTTTGGGCTTTGGGGCTCATACGCAGTATTTT.